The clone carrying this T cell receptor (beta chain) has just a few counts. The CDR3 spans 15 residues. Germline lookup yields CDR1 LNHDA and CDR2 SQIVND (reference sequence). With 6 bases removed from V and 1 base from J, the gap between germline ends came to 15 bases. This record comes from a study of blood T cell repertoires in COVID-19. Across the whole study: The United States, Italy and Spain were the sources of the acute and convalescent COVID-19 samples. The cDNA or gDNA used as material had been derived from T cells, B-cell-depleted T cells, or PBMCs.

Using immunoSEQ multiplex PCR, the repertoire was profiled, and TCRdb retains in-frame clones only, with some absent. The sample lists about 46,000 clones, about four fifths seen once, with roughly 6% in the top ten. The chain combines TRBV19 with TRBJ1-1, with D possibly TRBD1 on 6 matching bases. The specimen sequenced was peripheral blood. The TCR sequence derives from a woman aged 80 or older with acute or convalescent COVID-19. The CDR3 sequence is CASRAPPGQNTEAFF. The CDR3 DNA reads TGTGCCAGTAGAGCCCCTCCGGGACAGAACACTGAAGCTTTCTTT.